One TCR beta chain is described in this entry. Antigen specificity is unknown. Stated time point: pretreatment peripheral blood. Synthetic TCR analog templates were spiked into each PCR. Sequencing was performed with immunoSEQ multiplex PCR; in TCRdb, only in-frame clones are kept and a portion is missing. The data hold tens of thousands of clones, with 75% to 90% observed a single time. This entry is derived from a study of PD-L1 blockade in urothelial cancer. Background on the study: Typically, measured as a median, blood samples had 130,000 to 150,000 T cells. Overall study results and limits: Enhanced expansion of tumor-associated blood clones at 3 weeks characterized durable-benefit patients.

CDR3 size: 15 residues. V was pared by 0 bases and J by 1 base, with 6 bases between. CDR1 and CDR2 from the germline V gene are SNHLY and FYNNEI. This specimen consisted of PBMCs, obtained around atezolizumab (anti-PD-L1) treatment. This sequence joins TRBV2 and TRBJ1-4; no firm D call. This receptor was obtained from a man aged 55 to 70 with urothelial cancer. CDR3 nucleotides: TGTGCCAGCAGTGAAGCCCGGGGAACTAATGAAAAACTGTTTTTT. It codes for CASSEARGTNEKLFF.